The 16 T cell receptor beta chains given below trace back to one sample, sequenced in a study of T-cell reconstitution after alpha-beta-depleted transplantation in children. This sample's TCRbeta library carried unique molecular identifier barcodes. TCRdb reprocessed the PCR reads via MiXCR and lists one record per CDR3 protein. The sample holds hundreds of thousands of distinct CDR3 sequences, 10% to 13% seen once. Sequenced here: PBMCs from the stem cell graft donor, sampled from the stem cell graft. The receptors come from a human donor who donated a stem cell graft to a child with acute myeloid leukemia.

This clonotype came up a few times. The rearrangement links TRBV30 to TRBJ2-7; D is undetermined. The CDR3 contains 12 residues. V was shortened by 3 bases and J by 5 bases, with 11 bases between the two germline ends. CDR1 is GTSNPN, CDR2 SVGIG, per germline (reference sequence). CDR3 residues: CAWSAVGDEQYF. CDR3 DNA sequence: TGTGCCTGGAGCGCCGTAGGCGACGAGCAGTACTTC.

This clonotype came up a few times. This chain connects TRBV12-5 to TRBJ2-1; 8 positions match TRBD1. The length of the CDR3 is 12 residues. Germline CDR1 is LGHNT and CDR2 is FRNRAP. With V trimmed by 6 bases and J by 13 bases, 8 bases remained unmatched. The CDR3 spells CASGSRTGLQFF. For the CDR3, the DNA is TGTGCTAGTGGCTCCCGGACAGGGCTACAGTTCTTC.

The chain uses TRBV20-1 and TRBJ1-2, with D hard to call. Trimming took 1 base from V and 2 from J, leaving 11 bases between them. The length of the CDR3 is 14 residues. Germline lookup yields CDR1 DFQATT and CDR2 SNEGSKA (reference sequence). CDR3 nucleotide sequence: TGCAGTGCTAGAGTCCCGACGGTAAACTATGGCTACACCTTC. Its protein product is CSARVPTVNYGYTF.

This clonotype occurred a few times. V gene TRBV7-9 combines with J gene TRBJ1-6; D perhaps matches TRBD1 (6 bases). The ends were cut back, 1 base at V and 3 bases at J, with 10 bases in the middle. The CDR3 loop spans 16 amino acids. Looked up from germline, CDR1 is SEHNR and CDR2 is FQNEAQ (reference sequence). The CDR3: CASSLDGQLYNSPLHF. CDR3 nucleotide sequence: TGTGCCAGCAGCTTAGATGGACAGCTCTATAATTCACCCCTCCACTTT.

This clonotype was recorded many times. The gene calls are TRBV5-4 and TRBJ2-3, with TRBD2 matching 11 bases. CDR1 and CDR2 from the germline V gene are SGHNT and YYREEE (reference sequence). V was pared by 2 bases and J by 2 bases, with 7 bases of the junction left unmatched. The CDR3 extends over 17 amino acids. DNA for the CDR3: TGTGCCAGCAGCTTCGCGCTAGCGGGAGGTTTCACAGATACGCAGTATTTT. Translated, it gives CASSFALAGGFTDTQYF.

The chain recombines TRBV20-1 with TRBJ2-4; perhaps TRBD2 as D (6 bases). CDR3 length equals 15 residues. V lost 0 bases and J 0 bases, leaving 9 bases between the germline ends. In germline, CDR1 is DFQATT, CDR2 SNEGSKA (reference sequence). As DNA, the CDR3 is TGCAGTGCTAGAGAAATCGGGGGAGCCAAAAACATTCAGTACTTC. This gives the protein CSAREIGGAKNIQYF.

The V and J genes are TRBV12-3 or TRBV12-4 and TRBJ2-5; 7 nucleotides agree with TRBD1. With V trimmed by 2 bases and J by 1 base, 1 base remained unmatched. The CDR3 length is 14 residues. The CDR3 spells CASSLRDSQETQYF. The CDR3 coding sequence is TGTGCCAGCAGTTTAAGGGACAGCCAAGAGACCCAGTACTTC.

The V gene is TRBV19, the J gene TRBJ1-2; weak D call: TRBD1 (5 bases). There are 14 residues in the CDR3. The germline V gene has CDR1 LNHDA and CDR2 SQIVND (reference sequence). The ends were cut back, 6 bases at V and 4 bases at J, with 15 bases in the middle. The CDR3 region is CASRGTDSFYGYTF. The CDR3 region has the DNA TGTGCCAGTAGGGGGACGGATTCCTTCTATGGCTACACCTTC.

The V gene is TRBV28, the J gene TRBJ1-5; no definite D call. V was clipped by 7 bases and J by 2 bases, with 9 bases between them. From germline, CDR1 is MDHEN and CDR2 SYDVKM. The length of the CDR3 is 13 residues. CDR3 sequence reads: CASTNRGNQPQHF. Written as DNA, the CDR3 is TGTGCCAGCACCAACAGAGGCAATCAGCCCCAGCATTTT.

The gene calls are TRBV5-1 and TRBJ2-5; D may be TRBD2 (6 bases). The germline V gene encodes CDR1 SGHRS and CDR2 YFSETQ. The CDR3 has 15 amino acids. Trimming removed 4 bases from V and 5 bases from J, with 18 bases in between. In DNA, the CDR3 is TGCGCCAGCAGCCCCGATCCATCGGGAGTGGAGACCCAGTACTTC. It codes for CASSPDPSGVETQYF.

This clonotype was detected many times. The V call is TRBV6-2 or TRBV6-3, the J call TRBJ2-7; a possible D gene is TRBD2 (6 bases). CDR3 length equals 16 residues. Germline V gives CDR1 MNHEY, CDR2 SVGEGT. Trimming removed 2 bases from V and 3 bases from J, with 17 bases in between. The CDR3 DNA reads as TGTGCCAGCAGTTACGGGACTTGGCGGTCTAACTACGAGCAGTACTTC. Residues: CASSYGTWRSNYEQYF.

V and J are TRBV7-3 and TRBJ2-3; D is uncertain. V lost 8 bases and J lost 0, with 6 bases in between. CDR3 size: 12 residues. The germline CDR1 and CDR2 sequences are SGHTA and FQGTGA. As DNA, the CDR3 is TGTGCCAGCGGGGTCAGCACAGATACGCAGTATTTT. As protein: CASGVSTDTQYF.

This clonotype was seen more than once but under ten times. This rearrangement joins TRBV7-9 to TRBJ2-7; D may be TRBD2 (6 bases). Deletions cut 5 bases from V and 3 bases from J, with 17 bases between. Germline V gene sequence: CDR1 SEHNR, CDR2 FQNEAQ (reference sequence). The CDR3 runs 15 residues. Written as DNA, the CDR3 is TGTGCCAGCAGCCTGGGGCGGGGCAACTTCTACGAGCAGTACTTC. This codes for CASSLGRGNFYEQYF.

This clonotype was detected only a few times. The chain employs TRBV20-1 and TRBJ1-2; tentative D call: TRBD1 (6 bases). Germline CDR1 reads DFQATT; CDR2 reads SNEGSKA (reference sequence). V lost 4 bases, J lost 8 bases, and 26 bases lay in between. This CDR3 region has 16 residues. CDR3 residues: CSATRPEQGFRDGYTF. For the CDR3, the DNA is TGCAGTGCTACACGCCCAGAGCAGGGGTTCCGAGACGGCTACACCTTC.

This clonotype was seen a few times. This chain uses TRBV20-1 with TRBJ2-7; 9 nucleotides match TRBD2. Germline V gene lookup returns CDR1 DFQATT and CDR2 SNEGSKA (reference sequence). V trimming: 5 bases; J trimming: 0 bases; junction bases outside the gene matches: 5. The CDR3 extends over 14 amino acids. The CDR3 region is CSALAGLSSYEQYF. The CDR3 DNA follows: TGCAGTGCTCTAGCGGGATTAAGCTCCTACGAGCAGTACTTC.

This sequence joins TRBV6-1 and TRBJ2-7, with 9 bases that match TRBD2. The CDR3 has 13 amino acids. The trim removed 8 bases at V and 4 bases at J, leaving 6 bases unmatched. The germline V gene has CDR1 MNHNS and CDR2 SASEGT. As DNA, the CDR3 is TGTGCCAGCCGGGCTAGCGGGATGTACGAGCAGTACTTC. Protein: CASRASGMYEQYF.